The sequence of this T cell receptor beta chain was determined in a study of blood T cell repertoires in COVID-19. As for the study in general: Nucleic acid was either cDNA or gDNA, and it came from T cells, B-cell-depleted T cells, or PBMCs.

CDR1 and CDR2 from the germline V gene are MGHRA and YSYEKL. CDR3 size: 19 residues. Trimming pared 0 bases from V and 2 bases from J, leaving 22 bases between. Some clones are missing from TCRdb's copy, which holds only in-frame ones; the method was immunoSEQ multiplex PCR. The repertoire holds about 120,000 clones, with less than 90% as singletons. Only a few counts were recorded for this clone. Cohorts were based on clinical histories the participants reported. This clonotype was obtained from a woman in her 30s who had recovered from COVID-19. The sequencing sample was made of PBMCs or T cells enriched from blood (not recorded which). This chain uses TRBV4-1 with TRBJ1-1; tentative D call: TRBD1 (6 bases). The CDR3 sequence is CASSQDVLGRPGANTEAFF. The CDR3 region has the DNA TGCGCCAGCAGCCAAGATGTTTTGGGCAGGCCAGGGGCCAACACTGAAGCTTTCTTT.